Listed here are 9 T cell receptor beta chains from one sample, sequenced in a study of CD8+ T cells in alopecia areata. Once RNA had been extracted, it was reverse transcribed into cDNA to act as the sequencing template. Sequencing used immunoSEQ multiplex PCR; TCRdb keeps in-frame clones, though not all of them. The sample has over 120,000 clones; approximately 51% are singletons. The input for sequencing was CD4+ T cells sorted from blood, taken at week 0. The source is a human donor with alopecia areata.

V and J are TRBV15 and TRBJ2-7; D tentatively fits TRBD1 or TRBD2 (5 bases each). V dropped 1 base and J dropped 4 bases, with 14 bases sitting between them. The germline V gene has CDR1 LNHNV and CDR2 YYDKDF (reference sequence). The CDR3 consists of 15 residues. CDR3 amino acids: CATSRGGGEGYEQYF. CDR3 nucleotide sequence: TGTGCCACCAGCAGAGGGGGCGGCGAGGGATACGAGCAGTACTTC. Filled out from reference TRBV15 and TRBJ2-7, the complete variable domain reads DAMVIQNPRYQVTQFGKPVTLSCSQTLNHNVMYWYQQKSSQAPKLLFHYYDKDFNNEADTPDNFQSRRPNTSFCFLDIRSPGLGDTAMYLCATSRGGGEGYEQYFGPGTRLTVT.

This clone was seen a few times. The rearrangement uses TRBV12-5 and TRBJ1-1; TRBD1 is a possible D gene (5 bases). Trimming pared 5 bases from V and 4 bases from J, leaving 17 bases between. The CDR3 is 15 amino acids. The germline V gene has CDR1 LGHNT and CDR2 FRNRAP. The CDR3 reads CASGPDAGKFTEAFF. In DNA form, the CDR3 reads TGTGCTAGTGGTCCCGATGCAGGGAAGTTCACTGAAGCTTTCTTT.

V usage is TRBV7-2 and J usage is TRBJ2-3; D is undetermined. Between the trimmed V and J ends, which lost 0 bases and 3 bases, there was a span of 7 bases. The length of the CDR3 is 14 residues. In germline, CDR1 is SGHTA, CDR2 FQGNSA. CDR3 in DNA: TGTGCCAGCAGCTTAGCGAGTATGACAGATACGCAGTATTTT. This encodes CASSLASMTDTQYF. The full variable domain, its missing parts supplied by reference TRBV7-2 and TRBJ2-3, is GAGVSQSPSNKVTEKGKDVELRCDPISGHTALYWYRQSLGQGLEFLIYFQGNSAPDKSGLPSDRFSAERTGGSVSTLTIQRTQQEDSAVYLCASSLASMTDTQYFGPGTRLTVL.

This clone has a handful of counts. The chain employs TRBV6-6 and TRBJ2-1; 7 bases map to TRBD2. V lost 5 bases to trimming and J lost 10 bases; unmatched junction nucleotides: 11. The CDR3 length is 14 residues. Germline CDR1 is MNHNY and CDR2 is SVGAGI (reference sequence). Here the CDR3 reads CASSVGGAEVEQFF. In nucleotides, the CDR3 is TGTGCCAGCAGTGTGGGAGGGGCAGAGGTAGAGCAGTTCTTC.

This clone was seen only a few times. V gene TRBV19 combines with J gene TRBJ2-7; 7 bases match TRBD1. This CDR3 is 15 amino acids long. V trimming: 2 bases; J trimming: 2 bases; junction bases outside the gene matches: 6. The germline gives CDR1 LNHDA, CDR2 SQIVND (reference sequence). The CDR3 region has the DNA TGTGCCAGTAGTATACCCCAGGGGGACACCTACGAGCAGTACTTC. Amino acids: CASSIPQGDTYEQYF.

CDR3 coding DNA: TGCGCCAGCAGCCACGGGCTAGCGGGGGTCTACGAGCAGTACTTC. Its translation is CASSHGLAGVYEQYF. The chain employs TRBV4-1 and TRBJ2-7; 10 nucleotides line up with TRBD2. Unmatched junction bases numbered 5, after V lost 3 bases and J lost 3 bases. The CDR3 has 15 amino acids. Germline-derived CDR1 and CDR2 are MGHRA and YSYEKL.

The chain carries TRBV6-6 and TRBJ2-3; D is undetermined. This CDR3 has 15 residues. V was shortened by 6 bases and J by 0 bases, with 13 bases between the two germline ends. CDR1 and CDR2 (germline): MNHNY, SVGAGI (reference sequence). CDR3 region: CASSPGWGSTDTQYF. The CDR3 region has the DNA TGTGCCAGCAGCCCCGGATGGGGTAGCACAGATACGCAGTATTTT.

The chain recombines TRBV25-1 with TRBJ2-5; D gene uncertain. The ends were cut back, 2 bases at V and 7 bases at J, with 14 bases in the middle. CDR3 length: 14 residues. Germline-derived CDR1 and CDR2 are MGHDK and SYGVNS. CDR3 region: CASSENSLKGTQYF. The CDR3 DNA is TGTGCCAGCAGTGAAAATAGTCTGAAGGGGACCCAGTACTTC.

The V call is TRBV30, the J call TRBJ2-3; tentatively, D is TRBD1 or TRBD2 (5 bases each). The CDR3 extends over 11 amino acids. CDR1 and CDR2 (germline): GTSNPN, SVGIG (reference sequence). V shed 8 bases and J shed 6 bases, with 12 bases lying between them. CDR3 sequence reads: CARTGADTQYF. Here the CDR3 DNA reads TGTGCCAGGACCGGGGCGGATACGCAGTATTTT.